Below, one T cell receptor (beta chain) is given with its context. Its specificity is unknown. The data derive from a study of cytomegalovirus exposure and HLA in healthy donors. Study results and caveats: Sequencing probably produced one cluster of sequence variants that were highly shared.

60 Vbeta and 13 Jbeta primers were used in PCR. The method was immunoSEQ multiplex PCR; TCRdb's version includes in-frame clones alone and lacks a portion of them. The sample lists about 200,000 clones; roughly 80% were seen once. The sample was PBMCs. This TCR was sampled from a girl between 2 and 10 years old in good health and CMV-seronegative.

CDR3 protein: CASSSLATDTQYF. The DNA of the CDR3 is TGTGCCAGTAGCAGCTTAGCCACAGATACGCAGTATTTT. The chain employs TRBV19 and TRBJ2-3; unclear D gene. The CDR3 covers 13 residues. The germline V and J ends were trimmed by 6 bases and 2 bases, with 9 bases remaining between them. In germline, CDR1 is LNHDA, CDR2 SQIVND (reference sequence).